The clone carrying this TCR beta chain was picked up a small number of times. Its antigen is unidentified. Per the germline V gene, CDR1 is LNHDA and CDR2 is SQIVND (reference sequence). The CDR3 is 16 amino acids. With 6 bases removed from V and 0 bases from J, the gap between germline ends came to 14 bases. The sample comes from a study of T cells in Graves' hyperthyroidism and ophthalmopathy. The study's findings and limits: Ophthalmopathy prediction by the model preceded onset by a median roughly 6 months. Most thyroid clonotypes that were expanded above 0.001 also turned up in blood.

Not enrolled were patients with uncontrolled infection, other autoimmune disease, pregnancy or lactation. Out of roughly 9.1 ml of fresh peripheral blood came the PBMCs. RNA transcripts yielded amplified TCR beta CDR3 regions. A set of HTBI primers served as the primers for a first-round RT-PCR of the TCR CDR3. TCRdb itself ran the multiplex PCR reads through MiXCR, one entry per CDR3 protein. The data hold under 650,000 distinct CDR3 sequences, with around 15% observed a single time. This clonotype was obtained from a woman aged 30 to 39 with Graves' hyperthyroidism. The sequenced sample consisted of blood. The gene calls are TRBV19 and TRBJ2-2; D perhaps matches TRBD1 (6 bases). The CDR3 DNA is TGTGCCAGTAGGGTAACGACAGGATCGAACACCGGGGAGCTGTTTTTT. This sequence encodes CASRVTTGSNTGELFF.